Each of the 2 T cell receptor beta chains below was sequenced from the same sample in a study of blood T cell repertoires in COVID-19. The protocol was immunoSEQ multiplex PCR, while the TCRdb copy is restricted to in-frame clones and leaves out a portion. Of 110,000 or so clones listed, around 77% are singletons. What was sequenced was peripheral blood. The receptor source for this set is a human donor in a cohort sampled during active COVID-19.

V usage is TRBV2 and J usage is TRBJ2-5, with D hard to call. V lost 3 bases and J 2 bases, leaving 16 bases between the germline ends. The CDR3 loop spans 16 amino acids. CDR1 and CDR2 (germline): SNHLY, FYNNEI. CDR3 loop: CASSDEALSLQETQYF. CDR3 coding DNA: TGTGCCAGCAGTGATGAGGCACTGTCCCTACAAGAGACCCAGTACTTC.

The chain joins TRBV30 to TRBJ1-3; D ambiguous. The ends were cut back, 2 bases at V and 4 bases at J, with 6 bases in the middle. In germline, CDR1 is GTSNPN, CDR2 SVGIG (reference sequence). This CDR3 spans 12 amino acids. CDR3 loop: CAWSPSGNTIYF. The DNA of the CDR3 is TGTGCCTGGAGTCCTTCCGGAAACACCATATATTTT. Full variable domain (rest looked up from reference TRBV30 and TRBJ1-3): SQTIHQWPATLVQPVGSPLSLECTVEGTSNPNLYWYRQAAGRGLQLLFYSVGIGQISSEVPQNLSASRPQDRQFILSSKKLLLSDSGFYLCAWSPSGNTIYFGEGSWLTVV.